This passage covers 2 T cell receptor beta chains from one sample sequenced in a study of cytomegalovirus exposure and HLA in healthy donors. Researchers ran the PCR with 60 Vbeta and 13 Jbeta primers. The table came from immunoSEQ multiplex PCR; TCRdb's copy has only in-frame clones and leaves some out. The sample records some 130,000 clones, approximately 82% being singletons. Sequencing input: PBMCs. These receptor sequences come from a female donor in good health and CMV-seronegative.

V and J are TRBV4-3 and TRBJ2-2; 9 bases map to TRBD1. J was trimmed by 6 bases and V by 8 bases; bases with no gene match: 10. The CDR3 runs to 15 residues. CDR1 is LGHNA and CDR2 is YSLEER in the germline V gene. The DNA of the CDR3 is TGCGCCAGCGCCGTGGGACAGGGAGGGGCCGGGGAGCTGTTTTTT. It yields the protein CASAVGQGGAGELFF.

This clone was counted between two and nine times. This chain links TRBV2 with TRBJ2-7; no definite D call. V was pared by 4 bases and J by 1 base, with 5 bases between. Germline CDR1 SNHLY, CDR2 FYNNEI. The CDR3 spans 12 residues. The CDR3 loop is CASSGASYEQYF. CDR3 coding DNA: TGTGCCAGCAGTGGGGCTTCCTACGAGCAGTACTTC.